The 9 T cell receptor beta chains listed next were all sequenced from one sample in a study of Ad26.COV2.S vaccination and SARS-CoV-2 variants (dated by TCRdb to the early 2020s). The meaning of the sample's treatment or condition label: 15 to 20 received Ad26.COV2.S at low or high dose, single or two shots; several received placebo; per-sample allocation not given. For vaccine and placebo recipients, repertoires were sequenced using samples collected on day 63 after the first injection. The library was built by means of the immunoSEQ multiplex PCR assay. TCRdb re-hosts the immuneACCESS table, in-frame sequences only. Its copies lack some clones; in the studies checked, an unresolved V gene accounts for under half of them, and the cause for the rest is not known. The sample contains 300,000 to 350,000 clones, around 84% of them found a single time. Roughly 2.1% of the sample comes from the top ten.

Material: peripheral blood, obtained in a trial of Ad26.COV2.S vaccine versus placebo. The receptors originated from a person between 18 and 65 years old who received the Ad26.COV2.S COVID-19 vaccine or a placebo.

This chain connects TRBV11-2 to TRBJ1-2; maybe TRBD1 (6 bases). Trimming removed 5 bases from V and 5 bases from J, with 12 bases in between. Per the germline V gene, CDR1 is SGHAT and CDR2 is FQNNGV. The CDR3 is made up of 13 amino acids. This CDR3 reads CASSVDSDYGYTF. The DNA for the CDR3 is TGTGCCAGCAGCGTGGACAGTGATTATGGCTACACCTTC.

This sequence joins TRBV10-3 and TRBJ2-3; the D is unclear. From germline, CDR1 is ENHRY and CDR2 SYGVKD. The V gene lost 1 base and the J gene lost 4 bases, with 6 bases spanning the gap. This CDR3 is built from 13 residues. The CDR3 sequence is CAISEFRSDTQYF. In nucleotides, the CDR3 is TGTGCCATCAGTGAGTTCAGATCAGATACGCAGTATTTT.

The genes are TRBV11-2 and TRBJ2-1; TRBD1 might be the D (5 bases). This CDR3 is 15 amino acids long. Deletions cut 0 bases from V and 1 base from J, with 7 bases between. The germline gives CDR1 SGHAT, CDR2 FQNNGV. The DNA for the CDR3 is TGTGCCAGCAGCTTAGATAGGACATCCTACAATGAGCAGTTCTTC. The encoded protein is CASSLDRTSYNEQFF.

J is TRBJ2-7 and V is TRBV5-6; 11 bases agree with TRBD1. There are 19 residues in the CDR3. CDR1 SGHDT and CDR2 YYEEEE come from the germline V gene. Trimming at V came to 1 base and at J to 2 bases, leaving 14 bases not matched to a gene. The CDR3 DNA reads as TGTGCCAGCAGCTTGATTTCTGTTTTAGGACAGGGGGCTACCTACGAGCAGTACTTC. Translation gives CASSLISVLGQGATYEQYF.

V and J are TRBV19 and TRBJ2-1; TRBD1 matches 11 bases. The CDR3 consists of 15 residues. The V gene's germline CDR1 is LNHDA and CDR2 SQIVND (reference sequence). J lost 8 bases, V lost 4 bases, and 7 bases had no gene match. The CDR3 sequence: CASSTRTGGRDEQFF. Here the CDR3 DNA reads TGTGCCAGTAGTACCCGGACAGGGGGCAGGGATGAGCAGTTCTTC.

The gene calls are TRBV29-1 and TRBJ2-1; TRBD1 matches 9 bases. CDR1 SQVTM and CDR2 ANQGSEA come from the germline V gene. V was clipped by 5 bases and J by 3 bases; unmatched bases: 8. The CDR3 spans 15 residues. DNA for the CDR3: TGCAGCGTTCGACCGGGACAGGGCAACTACAATGAGCAGTTCTTC. Protein product: CSVRPGQGNYNEQFF.

The rearrangement links TRBV6-5 to TRBJ1-6; 10 positions agree with TRBD1. Germline CDR1 and CDR2: MNHEY and SVGAGI. With V trimmed by 2 bases and J by 9 bases, 7 bases remained unmatched. The CDR3 consists of 16 residues. DNA for the CDR3: TGTGCCAGCAGTTACATCCCGGGACAGGGGACTTCACCCCTCCACTTT. Encoded protein: CASSYIPGQGTSPLHF.

The rearrangement links TRBV18 to TRBJ2-3, with a tentative D call TRBD1 (6 bases). Deletions cut 1 base from V and 1 base from J, with 12 bases between. This CDR3 comprises 16 residues. Germline V gene lookup returns CDR1 KGHSH and CDR2 LQKENI. The CDR3 DNA sequence: TGTGCCAGCTCACCACTCAGGGGCGCGGGCACAGATACGCAGTATTTT. Translated, it gives CASSPLRGAGTDTQYF.

This clone showed up just a few times. Within the sample, other DNA sequences also encode this same CDR3. The rearrangement links TRBV7-2 to TRBJ2-7; D gene uncertain. CDR3 length: 12 amino acids. Trimming removed 5 bases from V and 3 bases from J, with 8 bases in between. Germline CDR1 is SGHTA and CDR2 is FQGNSA. CDR3 protein: CASSLVGYEQYF. The CDR3 coding sequence is TGTGCCAGCAGCCTAGTTGGCTACGAGCAGTACTTC.